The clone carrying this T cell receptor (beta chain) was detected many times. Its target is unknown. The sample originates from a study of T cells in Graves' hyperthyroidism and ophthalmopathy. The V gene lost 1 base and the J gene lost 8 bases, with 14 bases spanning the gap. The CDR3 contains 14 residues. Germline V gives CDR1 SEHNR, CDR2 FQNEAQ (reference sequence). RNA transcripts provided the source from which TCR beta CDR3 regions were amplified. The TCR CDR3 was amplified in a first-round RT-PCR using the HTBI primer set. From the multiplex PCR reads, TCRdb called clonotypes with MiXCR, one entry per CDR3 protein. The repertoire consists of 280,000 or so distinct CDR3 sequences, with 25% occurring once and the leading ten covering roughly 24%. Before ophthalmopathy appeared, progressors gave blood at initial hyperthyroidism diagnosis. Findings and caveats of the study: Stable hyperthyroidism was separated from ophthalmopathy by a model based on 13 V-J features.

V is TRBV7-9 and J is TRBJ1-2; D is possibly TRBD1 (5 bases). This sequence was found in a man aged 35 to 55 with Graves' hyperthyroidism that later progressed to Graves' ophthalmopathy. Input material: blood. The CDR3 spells CASSLGPQGNGYTF. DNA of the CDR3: TGTGCCAGCAGCTTAGGTCCCCAGGGTAACGGCTACACCTTC. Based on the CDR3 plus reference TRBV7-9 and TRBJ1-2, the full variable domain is DTGVSQNPRHKITKRGQNVTFRCDPISEHNRLYWYRQTLGQGPEFLTYFQNEAQLEKSRLLSDRFSAERPKGSFSTLEIQRTEQGDSAMYLCASSLGPQGNGYTFGSGTRLTVV.